A single T cell receptor beta chain is shown here with its context. Everyone who took part was 18 to 89 years old, and they came from about 23 US areas. The study assigned cohorts using participant-reported clinical history. Germline V CDR1 and CDR2: GTSNPN, SVGIG (reference sequence). There are 14 residues in the CDR3. Trimming took off 1 base at V and 6 bases at J, with 10 bases between the two ends. Per the study methods: Reference gene primers were amplified, and this amplification served to estimate nucleated cell counts. TCRdb's copy holds only in-frame clones and misses some; the assay was immunoSEQ multiplex PCR. V, J and clone size derive from that table, while D and trimming were established from the DNA sequence. The profile shows 250,000 to 300,000 clones, around 84% of them singletons. These data come from a study of blood T cell repertoires in COVID-19.

The specimen was PBMCs or T cells enriched from blood (not recorded which). This chain links TRBV30 with TRBJ1-6; D is ambiguous. The receptor's source is a man aged 18 to 29 who had recovered from COVID-19. CDR3 nucleotide sequence: TGTGCCTGGAGTGGGGGAGGAGGTAATTCACCCCTCCACTTT. This codes for CAWSGGGGNSPLHF. The whole variable domain, remainder taken from reference TRBV30 and TRBJ1-6, is SQTIHQWPATLVQPVGSPLSLECTVEGTSNPNLYWYRQAAGRGLQLLFYSVGIGQISSEVPQNLSASRPQDRQFILSSKKLLLSDSGFYLCAWSGGGGNSPLHFGNGTRLTVT.